A selection of T cell receptor beta chains follows, all from one sample in a study of blood T cell repertoires in COVID-19. Sequencing was performed with immunoSEQ multiplex PCR; in TCRdb, only in-frame clones are kept and a portion is missing. The table shows approximately 180,000 clones, with 89% occurring only once. Material for sequencing was PBMCs or T cells enriched from blood (not recorded which). All receptors derive from a woman between 35 and 50 years old with acute COVID-19. Both conserved end residues are part of each CDR3. The order of the fields is J gene, V gene, D gene, clone size, CDR3 protein, CDR3 DNA. A D gene is named only where the DNA matches it firmly. A row's size may be missing; if present it is once, few, many or a size class.

J: TRBJ2-5
V: TRBV7-8
D: TRBD2
size: NA
CDR3: CASSDLGAGGSETQYF
DNA: TGTGCCAGCAGCGACCTGGGAGCGGGGGGGTCGGAGACCCAGTACTTC

J: TRBJ2-3
V: TRBV9
D: NA
size: NA
CDR3: CASSETAYTDTQYF
DNA: TGTGCCAGCAGCGAGACAGCTTACACAGATACGCAGTATTTT

J: TRBJ1-3
V: TRBV19
D: NA
size: NA
CDR3: CASRPTGRSGNTIYF
DNA: TGTGCCAGTAGGCCTACAGGGAGATCTGGAAACACCATATATTTT

J: TRBJ2-3
V: TRBV7-9
D: NA
size: NA
CDR3: CASSKFPLVGTDTQYF
DNA: TGTGCCAGCAGCAAATTTCCACTGGTTGGCACAGATACGCAGTATTTT

J: TRBJ1-6
V: TRBV6-1
D: NA
size: NA
CDR3: CASSEALGADSPLHF
DNA: TGTGCCAGCAGTGAAGCGTTGGGGGCTGATTCACCCCTCCACTTT

J: TRBJ2-3
V: TRBV27
D: TRBD2
size: NA
CDR3: CASSFAGTSDHTQYF
DNA: TGTGCCAGCAGTTTCGCCGGGACTAGCGACCATACGCAGTATTTT

J: TRBJ1-2
V: TRBV2
D: NA
size: NA
CDR3: CASSVTGNYGYTF
DNA: TGTGCCAGCAGTGTTACAGGCAACTATGGCTACACCTTC

J: TRBJ2-7
V: TRBV6-5
D: NA
size: NA
CDR3: CASSSRSSIYEQYF
DNA: TGTGCCAGCAGTTCTCGGTCATCGATCTACGAGCAGTACTTC

J: TRBJ2-2
V: TRBV19
D: TRBD2
size: NA
CDR3: CASSLAGGNGGELFF
DNA: TGTGCCAGTAGTTTAGCGGGGGGCAACGGCGGGGAGCTGTTTTTT

J: TRBJ1-5
V: TRBV19
D: NA
size: NA
CDR3: CASTPTEGVQPQHF
DNA: TGTGCCAGTACCCCGACAGAAGGGGTTCAGCCCCAGCATTTT

J: TRBJ1-4
V: TRBV2
D: NA
size: NA
CDR3: CASSEGWGPNEKLFF
DNA: TGTGCCAGCAGTGAAGGGTGGGGCCCTAATGAAAAACTGTTTTTT

J: TRBJ1-6
V: TRBV5-6
D: TRBD1
size: NA
CDR3: CASSLGQGTGSPLHF
DNA: TGTGCCAGCAGCTTAGGACAGGGAACGGGGTCACCCCTCCACTTT

J: TRBJ2-1
V: TRBV9
D: TRBD2
size: NA
CDR3: CASSPWTSANNEQFF
DNA: TGTGCCAGCAGCCCTTGGACTAGCGCGAACAATGAGCAGTTCTTC

J: TRBJ2-7
V: TRBV4-1
D: NA
size: NA
CDR3: CASSQEFSSYEQYF
DNA: TGCGCCAGCAGCCAAGAGTTCAGTTCCTACGAGCAGTACTTC

J: TRBJ2-1
V: TRBV27
D: TRBD2
size: NA
CDR3: CASSLWLAGGPGEQFF
DNA: TGTGCCAGCAGTTTGTGGTTAGCGGGAGGGCCGGGTGAGCAGTTCTTC

J: TRBJ1-1
V: TRBV4-1
D: NA
size: NA
CDR3: CASSQEGGRGTEAFF
DNA: TGCGCCAGCAGCCAAGAAGGCGGAAGAGGCACTGAAGCTTTCTTT

J: TRBJ2-3
V: TRBV28
D: NA
size: once
CDR3: CASTPPGYIFTSTDTQYF
DNA: TGTGCCAGCACCCCGCCGGGATACATTTTTACTAGCACAGATACGCAGTATTTT

J: TRBJ1-4
V: TRBV18
D: NA
size: NA
CDR3: CASSPAQINEKLFF
DNA: TGTGCCAGCTCACCGGCACAGATCAATGAAAAACTGTTTTTT

J: TRBJ2-5
V: TRBV7-2
D: NA
size: NA
CDR3: CASSSTSSRETQYF
DNA: TGTGCCAGCAGCTCCACTAGTTCCCGGGAGACCCAGTACTTC

J: TRBJ2-5
V: TRBV11-2
D: TRBD1
size: NA
CDR3: CASSSTGVVETQYF
DNA: TGTGCCAGCAGCTCGACAGGGGTCGTAGAGACCCAGTACTTC

J: TRBJ2-5
V: TRBV18
D: TRBD1
size: once
CDR3: CASSPTGDETQYF
DNA: TGTGCCAGCTCACCGACAGGGGACGAGACCCAGTACTTC

J: TRBJ2-3
V: TRBV6-4
D: TRBD1
size: NA
CDR3: CASSDFGTADTQYF
DNA: TGTGCCAGCAGTGACTTTGGGACAGCAGATACGCAGTATTTT

J: TRBJ2-1
V: TRBV2
D: TRBD2
size: NA
CDR3: CASSDSSGGSYNEQFF
DNA: TGTGCCAGCAGTGACTCTAGCGGGGGCTCCTACAATGAGCAGTTCTTC

J: TRBJ1-1
V: TRBV7-9
D: NA
size: NA
CDR3: CASRVTGNTEAFF
DNA: TGTGCCAGCAGAGTTACAGGGAACACTGAAGCTTTCTTT

J: TRBJ1-2
V: TRBV12-3/TRBV12-4
D: NA
size: NA
CDR3: CASRGGRAEGYTF
DNA: TGTGCCAGCAGGGGTGGCAGGGCGGAAGGCTACACCTTC

J: TRBJ1-6
V: TRBV2
D: TRBD1
size: NA
CDR3: CASSGSGGNSPLHF
DNA: TGTGCCAGCAGTGGGTCAGGGGGTAATTCACCCCTCCACTTT

J: TRBJ2-7
V: TRBV21-1
D: NA
size: once
CDR3: CASTKAGQGEQYF
DNA: TGTGCCAGCACCAAGGCCGGACAGGGGGAGCAGTACTTC

J: TRBJ2-5
V: TRBV6-5
D: NA
size: NA
CDR3: CASSYSIEASPETQYF
DNA: TGTGCCAGCAGTTACTCGATAGAGGCCTCACCTGAGACCCAGTACTTC

J: TRBJ1-4
V: TRBV4-1
D: NA
size: once
CDR3: CASSQDPFLNEKLFF
DNA: TGCGCCAGCAGCCAAGATCCGTTTTTAAATGAAAAACTGTTTTTT

J: TRBJ2-1
V: TRBV7-9
D: NA
size: once
CDR3: CASSLGLNEQFF
DNA: TGTGCCAGCAGCTTAGGTCTGAATGAGCAGTTCTTC

J: TRBJ2-3
V: TRBV5-1
D: TRBD2
size: NA
CDR3: CASSQRGGRWDTQYF
DNA: TGCGCCAGCAGTCAGCGGGGGGGCCGATGGGATACGCAGTATTTT

J: TRBJ2-7
V: TRBV18
D: TRBD2
size: once
CDR3: CASSPGTSGNYEQYF
DNA: TGTGCCAGCTCACCCGGGACTAGCGGCAATTACGAGCAGTACTTC

J: TRBJ2-5
V: TRBV29-1
D: NA
size: few
CDR3: CSVGGAETQYF
DNA: TGCAGCGTGGGGGGGGCAGAGACCCAGTACTTC

J: TRBJ1-1
V: TRBV5-1
D: NA
size: NA
CDR3: CASSFDRRGTEAFF
DNA: TGCGCCAGCAGCTTCGACAGGAGAGGCACTGAAGCTTTCTTT

J: TRBJ2-1
V: TRBV28
D: NA
size: NA
CDR3: CASRSQTYNEQFF
DNA: TGTGCCAGCAGGTCTCAGACCTACAATGAGCAGTTCTTC

J: TRBJ2-6
V: TRBV19
D: TRBD2
size: NA
CDR3: CASNPGGSGANVLTF
DNA: TGTGCCAGTAACCCGGGGGGCTCTGGGGCCAACGTCCTGACTTTC

J: TRBJ2-5
V: TRBV5-1
D: NA
size: NA
CDR3: CASSVLGGPQYF
DNA: TGCGCCAGCAGCGTCTTAGGAGGACCTCAGTACTTC

J: TRBJ1-4
V: TRBV7-2
D: NA
size: once
CDR3: CASSSDRTNEKLFF
DNA: TGTGCCAGCAGCTCGGACAGAACTAATGAAAAACTGTTTTTT

J: TRBJ2-7
V: TRBV5-6
D: TRBD1
size: NA
CDR3: CASSLAGQDLPYEQYF
DNA: TGTGCCAGCAGCTTGGCGGGACAGGACTTACCCTACGAGCAGTACTTC

J: TRBJ2-3
V: TRBV13
D: TRBD1
size: NA
CDR3: CASSPGTGPRDTQYF
DNA: TGTGCCAGCAGCCCCGGGACAGGGCCTCGCGATACGCAGTATTTT

J: TRBJ1-4
V: TRBV18
D: NA
size: NA
CDR3: CASSPQGNPTNEKLFF
DNA: TGTGCCAGCTCACCCCAGGGAAACCCAACTAATGAAAAACTGTTTTTT

J: TRBJ2-3
V: TRBV24-1
D: NA
size: NA
CDR3: CATSDLGGSTDTQYF
DNA: TGTGCCACCAGTGATTTGGGCGGCTCCACAGATACGCAGTATTTT

J: TRBJ2-3
V: TRBV5-1
D: NA
size: NA
CDR3: CASSLDRGADTQYF
DNA: TGCGCCAGCAGCTTGGATCGAGGAGCAGATACGCAGTATTTT

J: TRBJ2-2
V: TRBV7-9
D: NA
size: NA
CDR3: CASSLAPLRETGELFF
DNA: TGTGCCAGCAGCTTAGCGCCCCTTAGGGAGACCGGGGAGCTGTTTTTT

J: TRBJ2-7
V: TRBV7-3
D: NA
size: NA
CDR3: CASSLNPGSPYEQYF
DNA: TGTGCCAGCAGCTTAAATCCAGGCAGCCCCTACGAGCAGTACTTC

J: TRBJ2-1
V: TRBV7-9
D: NA
size: NA
CDR3: CASSLPTTGNEQFF
DNA: TGTGCCAGCAGCTTACCAACTACAGGGAATGAGCAGTTCTTC

J: TRBJ2-3
V: TRBV30
D: TRBD2
size: NA
CDR3: CAWGRLSGGPGDTQYF
DNA: TGTGCCTGGGGACGACTATCGGGAGGGCCAGGCGATACGCAGTATTTT

J: TRBJ1-1
V: TRBV5-1
D: TRBD1
size: NA
CDR3: CASRRQGGTEAFF
DNA: TGCGCCAGCAGACGACAGGGAGGAACTGAAGCTTTCTTT

J: TRBJ1-1
V: TRBV5-1
D: TRBD1
size: few
CDR3: CASSFGTENTEAFF
DNA: TGCGCCAGCAGCTTCGGGACAGAGAACACTGAAGCTTTCTTT

J: TRBJ1-5
V: TRBV28
D: NA
size: NA
CDR3: CASSASGNSNQPQHF
DNA: TGTGCCAGCAGCGCTTCCGGTAATAGCAATCAGCCCCAGCATTTT

J: TRBJ2-3
V: TRBV2
D: TRBD1
size: NA
CDR3: CASNPGQGLSDTQYF
DNA: TGTGCCAGCAATCCCGGACAGGGGTTATCAGATACGCAGTATTTT

J: TRBJ2-7
V: TRBV2
D: TRBD2
size: NA
CDR3: CASTRELAGVDEQYF
DNA: TGTGCCAGCACCCGGGAACTAGCGGGAGTTGACGAGCAGTACTTC

J: TRBJ2-5
V: TRBV6-5
D: TRBD2
size: NA
CDR3: CASSHRRLARETQYF
DNA: TGTGCCAGCAGTCACCGCAGACTAGCGAGGGAGACCCAGTACTTC

J: TRBJ2-1
V: TRBV7-8
D: NA
size: NA
CDR3: CASSPSGYSYNEQFF
DNA: TGTGCCAGCAGCCCCAGCGGATACTCCTACAATGAGCAGTTCTTC

J: TRBJ1-2
V: TRBV2
D: TRBD1
size: once
CDR3: CASLYQGAGGYTF
DNA: TGTGCCAGCCTCTACCAGGGGGCAGGGGGCTACACCTTC